The 12 T cell receptor beta chains given below trace back to one sample, sequenced in a study of early T cells in non-severe SARS-CoV-2 infection. TCRdb re-called the 5' RACE reads through MiXCR, storing one row per CDR3 protein. The profile shows about 80,000 distinct CDR3 sequences, roughly 12% of them singletons. This sample comprised whole blood, obtained at baseline. The source of these receptors is an adult who was a healthcare worker with PCR-confirmed SARS-CoV-2 infection or an uninfected control (not recorded which). The donor label of this sample is uncertain.

There are many counts of this clonotype. The rearrangement joins TRBV12-3 or TRBV12-4 to TRBJ2-5; D gene uncertain. The CDR3 is 13 amino acids. V was clipped by 3 bases and J by 0 bases, with 5 bases between them. The chain's CDR3 is CASSFGYQETQYF. CDR3 nucleotides: TGTGCCAGCAGTTTCGGCTACCAAGAGACCCAGTACTTC.

At least ten counts were recorded for this clonotype. The V and J genes are TRBV29-1 and TRBJ2-6; D remains ambiguous. Germline V gene data show CDR1 as SQVTM and CDR2 as ANQGSEA. The CDR3 spans 18 residues. V was trimmed by 2 bases and J by 0 bases, leaving 17 bases between them. The CDR3 here is CSVESTAGPPSGANVLTF. CDR3 coding DNA: TGCAGCGTTGAATCTACAGCAGGTCCTCCCTCTGGGGCCAACGTCCTGACTTTC.

This clonotype was seen a handful of times. The V gene is TRBV5-4, the J gene TRBJ2-7, with TRBD1 matching over 9 bases. Germline V lookup: CDR1 SGHNT, CDR2 YYREEE (reference sequence). V gave up 6 bases and J gave up 5 bases; unmatched junction bases: 12. The CDR3 extends over 15 amino acids. The CDR3 region has the DNA TGTGCCAGCACCCGAGACGGACAGGGGACGCACGAGCAGTACTTC. This codes for CASTRDGQGTHEQYF.

In its sample, this clonotype was seen once. This rearrangement joins TRBV5-1 to TRBJ1-1; D ambiguous. This CDR3 contains 14 residues. The V and J ends lost 1 base and 5 bases respectively, with 12 bases between them. The germline CDR1 and CDR2 sequences are SGHRS and YFSETQ. CDR3 bases: TGCGCCAGCAGCTTGTTGTCGGCGGAGACTGAAGCTTTCTTT. This encodes CASSLLSAETEAFF.

This clonotype was seen a handful of times. This chain joins TRBV14 and TRBJ2-5; 7 positions match TRBD2. Germline assignment: CDR1 SGHDN and CDR2 FVKESK. V dropped 2 bases and J dropped 1; count of bases not matched to a gene: 4. CDR3 length equals 15 residues. CDR3 protein: CASSQWRGIQETQYF. CDR3 nucleotide sequence: TGTGCCAGCAGCCAATGGCGGGGGATCCAAGAGACCCAGTACTTC.

This clonotype was observed a handful of times. This rearrangement joins TRBV6-5 to TRBJ1-1; D call uncertain. The CDR3 loop spans 13 amino acids. V dropped 2 bases and J dropped 3 bases, with 7 bases sitting between them. The germline V gene has CDR1 MNHEY and CDR2 SVGAGI. This chain's CDR3 is CASSYRFDTEAFF. DNA for the CDR3: TGTGCCAGCAGTTACCGGTTTGACACTGAAGCTTTCTTT.

This clonotype occurred a few times. The chain uses TRBV7-6 and TRBJ2-3, with TRBD1 matching over 9 bases. Germline values: CDR1 SGHVS, CDR2 FNYEAQ. The CDR3 is made up of 17 amino acids. The V gene end was trimmed by 5 bases and the J gene end by 2 bases; junction bases not matched to a gene: 11. The DNA for the CDR3 is TGTGCCAGCAGCATCTTCCCTGGGACAGGGCTCACAGATACGCAGTATTTT. It translates to CASSIFPGTGLTDTQYF.

Many counts were recorded for this clonotype. The chain recombines TRBV29-1 with TRBJ2-1; D is possibly TRBD2 (6 bases). The CDR3 is made up of 13 amino acids. The V and J ends lost 5 bases and 16 bases respectively, with 24 bases between them. Germline CDR1 SQVTM, CDR2 ANQGSEA. CDR3 sequence reads: CSVPASGLTLEFF. CDR3 bases: TGCAGCGTTCCCGCCTCGGGACTCACGCTAGAATTCTTC.

This clonotype has a count of ten or more. The chain recombines TRBV6-6 with TRBJ1-2, with 7 positions matching TRBD1. Germline loops: CDR1 MNHNY, CDR2 SVGAGI (reference sequence). The CDR3 runs 12 residues. V dropped 7 bases and J dropped 6; count of bases not matched to a gene: 5. The DNA of the CDR3 is TGTGCCAGCACCCCAGGGGGGGATGGCTACACCTTC. It codes for CASTPGGDGYTF.

The sample holds many counts of this clonotype. The chain employs TRBV7-2 and TRBJ1-1; D gene ambiguous. This CDR3 spans 12 amino acids. The germline V and J ends were trimmed by 0 bases and 8 bases, with 7 bases remaining between them. The germline V gene has CDR1 SGHTA and CDR2 FQGNSA. The DNA for the CDR3 is TGTGCCAGCAGCTTAGCCCGGCGGGAAGCTTTCTTT. Its translation is CASSLARREAFF.

This clonotype was observed a few times. J is TRBJ2-3 and V is TRBV9; a weak D match, TRBD2 (5 bases). Germline V gene sequence: CDR1 SGDLS, CDR2 YYNGEE. This CDR3 has 17 residues. Trimming stripped 4 bases from V and 3 bases from J, with 21 bases between. The CDR3 is CASSPHPGPLATDTQYF. DNA of the CDR3: TGTGCCAGCAGCCCCCATCCGGGTCCTCTAGCAACAGATACGCAGTATTTT.

This clonotype came up many times. The chain recombines TRBV19 with TRBJ1-4; unclear D gene. Looked up from germline, CDR1 is LNHDA and CDR2 is SQIVND (reference sequence). This CDR3 is 16 amino acids long. V was clipped by 6 bases and J by 7 bases, with 21 bases between them. CDR3 protein: CASRLNPLGDGEKLFF. The CDR3 DNA reads as TGTGCCAGTAGACTAAACCCTTTGGGAGATGGTGAAAAACTGTTTTTT.